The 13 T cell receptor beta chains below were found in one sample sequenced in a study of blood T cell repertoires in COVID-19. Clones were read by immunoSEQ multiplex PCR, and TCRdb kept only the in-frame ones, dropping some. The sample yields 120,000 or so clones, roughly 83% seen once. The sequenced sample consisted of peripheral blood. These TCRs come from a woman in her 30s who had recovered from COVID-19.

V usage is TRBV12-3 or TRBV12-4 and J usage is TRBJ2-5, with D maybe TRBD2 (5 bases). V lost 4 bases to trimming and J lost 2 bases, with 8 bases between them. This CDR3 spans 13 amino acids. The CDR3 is CASSWESQETQYF. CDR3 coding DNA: TGTGCCAGCAGTTGGGAGAGTCAAGAGACCCAGTACTTC.

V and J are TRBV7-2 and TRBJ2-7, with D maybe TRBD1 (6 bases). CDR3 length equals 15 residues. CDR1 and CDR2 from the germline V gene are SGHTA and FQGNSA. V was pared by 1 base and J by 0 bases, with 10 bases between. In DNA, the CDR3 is TGTGCCAGCAGCTTAGGACAGGCAAGCTCCTACGAGCAGTACTTC. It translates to CASSLGQASSYEQYF.

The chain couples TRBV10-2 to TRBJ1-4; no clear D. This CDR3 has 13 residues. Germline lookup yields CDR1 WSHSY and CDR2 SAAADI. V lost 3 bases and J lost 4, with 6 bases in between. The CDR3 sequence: CASSDFVNEKLFF. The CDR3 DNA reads TGCGCCAGCAGTGACTTTGTTAATGAAAAACTGTTTTTT.

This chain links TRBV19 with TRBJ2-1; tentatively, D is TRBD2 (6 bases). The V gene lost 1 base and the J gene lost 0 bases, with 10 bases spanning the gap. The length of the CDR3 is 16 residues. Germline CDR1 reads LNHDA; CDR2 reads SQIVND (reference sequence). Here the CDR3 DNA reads TGTGCCAGTAGTATAGGTCTCGGGGGCTCCTACAATGAGCAGTTCTTC. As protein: CASSIGLGGSYNEQFF.

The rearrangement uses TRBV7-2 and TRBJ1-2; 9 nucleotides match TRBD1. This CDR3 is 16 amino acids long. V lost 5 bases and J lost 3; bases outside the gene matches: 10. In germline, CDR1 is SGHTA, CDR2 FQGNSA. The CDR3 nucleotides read TGTGCCAGCAGCCGCCGCCCGGGACAGGGATACTATGGCTACACCTTC. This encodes CASSRRPGQGYYGYTF.

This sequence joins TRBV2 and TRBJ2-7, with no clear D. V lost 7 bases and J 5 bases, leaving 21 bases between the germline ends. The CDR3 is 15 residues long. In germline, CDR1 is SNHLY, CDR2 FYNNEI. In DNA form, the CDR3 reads TGTGCCAGCACTCGAGAACTGGGTTCTAGGAACGAGCAGTACTTC. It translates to CASTRELGSRNEQYF.

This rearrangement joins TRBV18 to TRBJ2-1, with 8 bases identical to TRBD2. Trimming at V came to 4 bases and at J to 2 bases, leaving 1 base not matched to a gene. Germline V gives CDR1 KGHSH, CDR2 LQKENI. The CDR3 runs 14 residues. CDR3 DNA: TGTGCCAGCTCACTAGCGGGAACCTACAATGAGCAGTTCTTC. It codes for CASSLAGTYNEQFF. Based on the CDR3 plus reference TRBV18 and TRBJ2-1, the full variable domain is NAGVMQNPRHLVRRRGQEARLRCSPMKGHSHVYWYRQLPEEGLKFMVYLQKENIIDESGMPKERFSAEFPKEGPSILRIQQVVRGDSAAYFCASSLAGTYNEQFFGPGTRLTVL.

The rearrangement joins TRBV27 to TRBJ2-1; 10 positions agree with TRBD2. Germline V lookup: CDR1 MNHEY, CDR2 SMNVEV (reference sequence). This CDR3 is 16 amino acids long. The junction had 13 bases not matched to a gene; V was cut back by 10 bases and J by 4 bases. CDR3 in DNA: TGTGCCACCTTCCCCCCAACTAGCGGGGCTTACAATGAGCAGTTCTTC. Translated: CATFPPTSGAYNEQFF.

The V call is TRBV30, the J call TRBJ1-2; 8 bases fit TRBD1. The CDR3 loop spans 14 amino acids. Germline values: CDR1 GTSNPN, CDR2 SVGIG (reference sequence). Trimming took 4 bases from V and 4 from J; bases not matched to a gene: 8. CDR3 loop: CAWTTGGFRYGYTF. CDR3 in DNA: TGTGCCTGGACAACAGGGGGATTTCGCTATGGCTACACCTTC.

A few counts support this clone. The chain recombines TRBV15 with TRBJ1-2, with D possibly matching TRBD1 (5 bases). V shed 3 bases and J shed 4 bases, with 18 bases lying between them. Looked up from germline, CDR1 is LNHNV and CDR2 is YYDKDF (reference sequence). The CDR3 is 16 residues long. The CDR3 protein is CATSSRGYEGSYGYTF. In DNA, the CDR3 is TGTGCCACCAGCAGCCGGGGGTATGAGGGGTCCTATGGCTACACCTTC.

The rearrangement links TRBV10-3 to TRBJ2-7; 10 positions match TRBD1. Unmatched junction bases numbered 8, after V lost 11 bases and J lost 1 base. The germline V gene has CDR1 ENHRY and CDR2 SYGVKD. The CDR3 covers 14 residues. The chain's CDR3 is CAARGTGVSYEQYF. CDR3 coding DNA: TGTGCCGCCCGGGGGACAGGGGTTTCCTACGAGCAGTACTTC.

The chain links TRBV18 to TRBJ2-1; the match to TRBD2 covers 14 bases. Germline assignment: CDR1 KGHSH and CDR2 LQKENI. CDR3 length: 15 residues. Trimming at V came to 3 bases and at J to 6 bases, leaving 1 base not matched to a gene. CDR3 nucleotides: TGTGCCAGCTCACCCGGACTAGCGGGAGGCAATGAGCAGTTCTTC. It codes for CASSPGLAGGNEQFF.

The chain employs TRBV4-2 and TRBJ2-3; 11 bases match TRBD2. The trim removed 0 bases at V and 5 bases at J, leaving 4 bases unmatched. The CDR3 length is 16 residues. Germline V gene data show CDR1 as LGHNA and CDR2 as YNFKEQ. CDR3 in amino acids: CASSQDVAGGEDTQYF. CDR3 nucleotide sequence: TGTGCCAGCAGCCAAGATGTAGCGGGGGGGGAAGATACGCAGTATTTT.